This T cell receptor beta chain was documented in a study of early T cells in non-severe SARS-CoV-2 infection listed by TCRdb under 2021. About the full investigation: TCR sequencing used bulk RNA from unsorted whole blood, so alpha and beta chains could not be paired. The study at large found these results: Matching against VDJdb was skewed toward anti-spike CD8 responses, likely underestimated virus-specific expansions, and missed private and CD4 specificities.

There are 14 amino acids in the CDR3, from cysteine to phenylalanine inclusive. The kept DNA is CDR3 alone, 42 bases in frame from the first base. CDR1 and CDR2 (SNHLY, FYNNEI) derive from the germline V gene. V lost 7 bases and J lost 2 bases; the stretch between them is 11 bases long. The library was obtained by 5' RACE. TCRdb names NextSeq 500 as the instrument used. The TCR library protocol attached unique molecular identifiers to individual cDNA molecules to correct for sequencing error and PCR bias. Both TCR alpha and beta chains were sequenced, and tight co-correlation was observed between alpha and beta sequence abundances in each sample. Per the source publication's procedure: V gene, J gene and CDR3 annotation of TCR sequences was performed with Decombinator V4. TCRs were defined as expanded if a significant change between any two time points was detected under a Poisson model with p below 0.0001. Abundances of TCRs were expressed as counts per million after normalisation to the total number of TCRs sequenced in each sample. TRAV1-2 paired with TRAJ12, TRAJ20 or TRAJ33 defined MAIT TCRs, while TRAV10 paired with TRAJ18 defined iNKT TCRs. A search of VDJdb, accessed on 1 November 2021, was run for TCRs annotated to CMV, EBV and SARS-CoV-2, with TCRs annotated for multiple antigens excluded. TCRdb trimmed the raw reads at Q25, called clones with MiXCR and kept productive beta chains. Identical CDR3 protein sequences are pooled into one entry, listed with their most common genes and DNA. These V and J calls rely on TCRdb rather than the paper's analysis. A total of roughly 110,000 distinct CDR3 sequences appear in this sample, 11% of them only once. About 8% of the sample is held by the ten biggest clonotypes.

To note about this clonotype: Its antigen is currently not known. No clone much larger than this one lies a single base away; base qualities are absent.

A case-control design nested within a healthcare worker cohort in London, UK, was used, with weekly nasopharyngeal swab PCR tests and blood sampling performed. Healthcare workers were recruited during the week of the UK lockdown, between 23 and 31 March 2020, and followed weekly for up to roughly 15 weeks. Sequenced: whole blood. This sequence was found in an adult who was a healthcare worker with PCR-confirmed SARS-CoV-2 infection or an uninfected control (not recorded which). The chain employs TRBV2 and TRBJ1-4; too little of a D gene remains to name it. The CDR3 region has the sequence CASMITWTNEKLFF. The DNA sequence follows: TGTGCCAGCATGATCACATGGACTAATGAAAAACTGTTTTTT. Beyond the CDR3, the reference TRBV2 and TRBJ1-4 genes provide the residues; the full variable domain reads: EPEVTQTPSHQVTQMGQEVILRCVPISNHLYFYWYRQILGQKVEFLVSFYNNEISEKSEIFDDQFSVERPDGSNFTLKIRSTKLEDSAMYFCASMITWTNEKLFFGSGTQLSVL.